The rows below give T cell receptor beta chains drawn from one sample of a study of T cell repertoires in cytomegalovirus infection. TCRdb ran MiXCR on the reads and lists one entry per CDR3 protein. The repertoire consists of roughly 630,000 distinct CDR3 sequences, with 24% occurring once and the leading ten covering 7% to 9%. The material sequenced was CD8+ T cells from PBMCs. Receptors originate from a human donor in good health (CMV status not recorded). Some clones in this sample may be carry-over from other donors' samples. Each CDR3 is given with its conserved first and last residue. D genes are given only for firm matches. Expanded clones are given a class, and other clones once, few, many or no size at all.

clone size	J gene	V gene	D gene	CDR3 protein	CDR3 DNA
many	TRBJ1-1	TRBV7-8	TRBD1	CASSWTGGRTEAFF	TGTGCCAGCAGCTGGACAGGGGGAAGGACTGAAGCTTTCTTT
few	TRBJ2-1	TRBV20-1	-	CSARDLAQDEQFF	TGCAGTGCTAGAGATTTAGCGCAAGATGAGCAGTTCTTC
many	TRBJ2-3	TRBV7-9	TRBD2	CASSGRTSGGRTDTQYF	TGTGCCAGCAGCGGCCGGACTAGCGGGGGGCGCACAGATACGCAGTATTTT
many	TRBJ2-7	TRBV7-8	-	CASRTDGGFPYEQYF	TGTGCCAGCAGGACTGATGGGGGATTCCCCTACGAGCAGTACTTC
-	TRBJ1-5	TRBV5-1	-	CASSLGNDQPQHF	TGCGCCAGCAGCTTGGGAAACGATCAGCCCCAGCATTTT
-	TRBJ1-5	TRBV28	-	CASSLGRQGLQPQHF	TGTGCCAGCAGTTTAGGGCGGCAGGGACTTCAGCCCCAGCATTTT
many	TRBJ2-5	TRBV19	-	CASSIRRETQYF	TGTGCCAGTAGTATAAGGAGAGAGACCCAGTACTTC
-	TRBJ1-1	TRBV24-1	TRBD1	CATSHPDRSTEAFF	TGTGCCACCAGTCACCCGGACAGGAGCACTGAAGCTTTCTTT
-	TRBJ1-2	TRBV5-1	-	CASSLAYSNGYTF	TGCGCCAGCAGCTTGGCGTACAGTAATGGCTACACCTTC
few	TRBJ2-1	TRBV7-9	TRBD2	CASSNPSGGPYNEQFF	TGTGCCAGCAGCAATCCGAGCGGGGGCCCTTACAATGAGCAGTTCTTC
-	TRBJ1-4	TRBV5-5	TRBD1	CASSPDRGGEKLFF	TGTGCCAGCAGCCCCGACAGGGGAGGTGAAAAACTGTTTTTT
few	TRBJ1-3	TRBV6-5	-	CASSFQGLGNTIYF	TGTGCCAGCAGTTTTCAGGGGTTGGGAAACACCATATATTTT
once	TRBJ2-1	TRBV3-1	-	CASSQDYMYFEQFF	TGTGCCAGCAGCCAAGATTATATGTATTTTGAGCAGTTCTTC
many	TRBJ2-1	TRBV7-8	TRBD2	CASFPGTSGNNEQFF	TGTGCCAGTTTCCCTGGGACTAGCGGGAACAATGAGCAGTTCTTC
many	TRBJ1-1	TRBV7-9	TRBD1	CASSFPRQGMRGTEAFF	TGTGCCAGCAGCTTCCCCCGACAGGGGATGAGGGGAACTGAAGCTTTCTTT
few	TRBJ1-2	TRBV27	-	CASSPTFTGLGGYTF	TGTGCCAGCAGTCCGACCTTCACAGGGTTGGGTGGCTACACCTTC
many	TRBJ1-2	TRBV7-6	TRBD1	CASSPGTGVNYGYTF	TGTGCCAGCAGCCCGGGGACAGGGGTGAACTATGGCTACACCTTC
-	TRBJ1-5	TRBV6-2/TRBV6-3	TRBD1	CASSPKTGGNSNQPQHF	TGTGCCAGCAGCCCCAAGACAGGGGGTAATAGCAATCAGCCCCAGCATTTT
-	TRBJ2-3	TRBV4-1	TRBD2	CDSSQEHGSGDLGTQYF	TGTGACAGCAGCCAAGAACACGGTAGCGGGGACTTAGGTACGCAGTATTTT
few	TRBJ2-7	TRBV7-2	TRBD2	CASSLASGGAGEQYF	TGTGCCAGCAGCTTGGCCAGCGGGGGGGCCGGCGAGCAGTACTTC
-	TRBJ1-1	TRBV19	-	CASSDLSNTEAFF	TGTGCCAGTAGTGATCTCTCCAACACTGAAGCTTTCTTT
once	TRBJ2-5	TRBV28	-	CASSFTRGQETQYF	TGTGCCAGCAGTTTCACGAGGGGCCAAGAGACCCAGTACTTC
-	TRBJ1-3	TRBV7-9	-	CASSASTAGNTIYF	TGTGCCAGCAGCGCCTCTACAGCCGGAAACACCATATATTTT
-	TRBJ2-5	TRBV2	TRBD2	CASMPGLEDPETQYF	TGTGCCAGCATGCCGGGACTAGAAGACCCGGAGACCCAGTACTTC
many	TRBJ2-1	TRBV6-2/TRBV6-3	TRBD1	CASNDRASYNEQFF	TGTGCCAGCAACGACAGGGCGTCCTACAATGAGCAGTTCTTC
-	TRBJ1-5	TRBV6-2/TRBV6-3	-	CASSNFFRVLRAGNQPQHF	TGTGCCAGCAGCAACTTCTTCAGGGTTCTGAGGGCCGGCAATCAGCCCCAGCATTTT
many	TRBJ2-7	TRBV7-9	-	CASSFRDYEQYF	TGTGCCAGCAGCTTTAGGGACTACGAGCAGTACTTC
-	TRBJ2-7	TRBV5-1	TRBD2	CASSSLLANPYEQYF	TGCGCCAGCAGCTCGCTACTAGCGAATCCTTACGAGCAGTACTTC
-	TRBJ2-2	TRBV20-1	-	CSAETGELFF	TGCAGTGCTGAGACCGGGGAGCTGTTTTTT
-	TRBJ2-5	TRBV28	TRBD2	CASSLYQGLASQETQYF	TGTGCCAGCAGTTTATACCAGGGACTAGCGAGCCAAGAGACCCAGTACTTC
-	TRBJ2-7	TRBV28	TRBD1	CASSWDRPSYEQYF	TGTGCCAGCAGTTGGGACAGGCCATCCTACGAGCAGTACTTC
-	TRBJ2-4	TRBV6-2/TRBV6-3	-	CASEERDIPAKNIQYF	TGTGCCAGCGAGGAACGGGACATCCCGGCCAAAAACATTCAGTACTTC
many	TRBJ1-4	TRBV7-2	-	CASSFWDPIGSTNEKLFF	TGTGCCAGCAGCTTCTGGGACCCGATAGGGTCAACTAATGAAAAACTGTTTTTT
-	TRBJ1-4	TRBV29-1	-	CSVPDNWNEKLFF	TGCAGCGTTCCGGACAACTGGAATGAAAAACTGTTTTTT
few	TRBJ2-3	TRBV5-1	TRBD1	CASSLRTGATDTQYF	TGCGCCAGCAGCTTACGGACAGGGGCAACAGATACGCAGTATTTT
-	TRBJ2-5	TRBV11-1	TRBD2	CASSPLLAPYQETQYF	TGTGCCAGCAGCCCGCTACTAGCGCCCTACCAAGAGACCCAGTACTTC
-	TRBJ1-4	TRBV19	TRBD1	CASTPLGTEDEKLFF	TGTGCCAGTACCCCTCTGGGGACAGAAGATGAAAAACTGTTTTTT
-	TRBJ2-1	TRBV6-8	-	CVSSYSRKNEQFF	TGTGTCAGCAGTTACTCGCGGAAAAATGAGCAGTTCTTC
-	TRBJ1-6	TRBV13	-	CASSLAPRGSLAYNSPLHF	TGTGCCAGCAGCCTAGCCCCAAGGGGATCCCTCGCTTATAATTCACCCCTCCACTTT
-	TRBJ2-7	TRBV5-1	TRBD2	CASSGGAYEQYF	TGCGCCAGCAGCGGGGGGGCCTACGAGCAGTACTTC
-	TRBJ2-2	TRBV11-2	-	CASSFLLGTNTGELFF	TGTGCCAGCAGCTTCTTACTCGGCACGAACACCGGGGAGCTGTTTTTT
-	TRBJ2-7	TRBV10-3	TRBD2	CAISRSTSGETYEQYF	TGTGCCATCAGTCGTTCTACTAGCGGGGAAACCTACGAGCAGTACTTC
few	TRBJ2-7	TRBV11-3	-	CASSLKGFPWDEQYF	TGTGCCAGCAGCTTAAAAGGATTCCCCTGGGACGAGCAGTACTTC
-	TRBJ2-5	TRBV12-3/TRBV12-4	TRBD2	CASRPRGEGFETQYF	TGTGCCAGCAGGCCTCGAGGGGAGGGTTTTGAGACCCAGTACTTC
-	TRBJ1-2	TRBV4-1	TRBD1	CASSQDEGGGRNYGYTF	TGCGCCAGCAGCCAAGATGAAGGGGGCGGCAGAAACTATGGCTACACCTTC
-	TRBJ2-3	TRBV27	TRBD1	CASSYRGGADTQYF	TGTGCCAGCAGTTACAGGGGTGGCGCAGATACGCAGTATTTT
many	TRBJ2-1	TRBV7-9	-	CASSLPGRDNEQFF	TGTGCCAGCAGCTTACCGGGACGCGACAATGAGCAGTTCTTC
few	TRBJ1-5	TRBV6-6	-	CASREGSASNQPLHF	TGTGCCAGCAGAGAGGGGTCCGCAAGCAATCAGCCCCTGCATTTT